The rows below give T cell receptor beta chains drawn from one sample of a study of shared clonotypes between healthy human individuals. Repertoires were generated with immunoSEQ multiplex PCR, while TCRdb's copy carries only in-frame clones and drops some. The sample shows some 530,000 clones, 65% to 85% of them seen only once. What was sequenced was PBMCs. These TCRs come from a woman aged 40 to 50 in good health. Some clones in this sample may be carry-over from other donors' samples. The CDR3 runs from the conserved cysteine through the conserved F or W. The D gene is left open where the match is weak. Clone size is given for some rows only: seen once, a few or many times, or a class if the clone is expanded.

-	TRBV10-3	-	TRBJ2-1	TGTGCCATCAGTAGGCTAGAGGGGCACGGTGAGCAGTTCTTC	CAISRLEGHGEQFF
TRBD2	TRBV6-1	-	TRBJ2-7	TGTGCCAGCAGCGGGGGACTAGCGGGATCCTACGAGCAGTACTTC	CASSGGLAGSYEQYF
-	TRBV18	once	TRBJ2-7	TGTGCCAGCTCACCTGATTTCGGGGGCCACGAGCAGTACTTC	CASSPDFGGHEQYF
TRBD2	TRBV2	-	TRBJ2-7	TGTGCCAGCACCACGGGGCGGGAGGGGGTCGAGCAGTACTTC	CASTTGREGVEQYF
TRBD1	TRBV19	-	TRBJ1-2	TGTGCCAGTCAACCCCGTGGGACAGCACCCGATGGCTACACCTTC	CASQPRGTAPDGYTF
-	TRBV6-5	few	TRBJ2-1	TGTGCCAGCAGTTATGATAGGGAACTCTATGAGCAGTTCTTC	CASSYDRELYEQFF
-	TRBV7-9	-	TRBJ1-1	TGTGCCAGCAGCTTAGAAACCTGGGCTGAAGCTTTCTTT	CASSLETWAEAFF
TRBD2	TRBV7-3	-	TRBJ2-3	TGTGCCAGCAGTCGGGGACTAGCGGGGTACACAGATACGCAGTATTTT	CASSRGLAGYTDTQYF
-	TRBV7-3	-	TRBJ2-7	TGTGCCAGCAGCTCCCCATGCGAGCAGTACTTC	CASSSPCEQYF
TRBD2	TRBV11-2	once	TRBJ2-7	TGTGCCAGCAGCTTAGAAGGTAGCGGGAGCCCGAGGACCTACGAGCAGTACTTC	CASSLEGSGSPRTYEQYF
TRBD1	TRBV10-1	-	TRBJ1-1	TGCGCCAGCAGCCAACCACAGGGGGCAGGCACTGAAGCTTTCTTT	CASSQPQGAGTEAFF
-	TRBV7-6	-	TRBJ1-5	TGTGCCAGCAGCCCATATAATCAGCCCCAGCATTTT	CASSPYNQPQHF
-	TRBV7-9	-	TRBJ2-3	TGTGCCAGCAGCTTAGCTCCTAACGGAGATACGCAGTATTTT	CASSLAPNGDTQYF
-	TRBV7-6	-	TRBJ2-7	TGTGCCAGCAGCTTAGCCACAGGATCCTACGAGCAGTACTTC	CASSLATGSYEQYF
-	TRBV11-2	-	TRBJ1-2	TGTGCCAGCAGCTTAGATGGGAGGAACTATGGCTACACCTTC	CASSLDGRNYGYTF
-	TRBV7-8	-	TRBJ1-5	TGTGCCAGCAGCATACGGACGGGCAGTCGCAATCAGCCCCAGCATTTT	CASSIRTGSRNQPQHF
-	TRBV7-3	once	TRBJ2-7	TGTGCCAGCAGCTTTAGCGCGGGCCCCTACGAGCAGTACTTC	CASSFSAGPYEQYF
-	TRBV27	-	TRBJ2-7	TGTGCCAGCAGGAAAGCGGGTCAAAGCTCCTACGAGCAGTACTTC	CASRKAGQSSYEQYF